One sample yielded the 10 T cell receptor beta chains listed below, sequenced in a study of blood T cell repertoires in COVID-19. Profiled with immunoSEQ multiplex PCR; TCRdb holds only in-frame clones, not every one. The data show around 300,000 clones, around 90% seen once. Sequencing used PBMCs or T cells enriched from blood (not recorded which). The receptors were gathered from a woman aged 45-60 years who had recovered from COVID-19.

This clone was observed once. V usage is TRBV29-1 and J usage is TRBJ1-1, with a weak D call TRBD1 (5 bases). Germline CDR1 is SQVTM and CDR2 is ANQGSEA. The CDR3 consists of 12 residues. CDR3 in amino acids: CSGRGLFTEAFF. The CDR3 bases are TGCTCCGGCCGGGGGTTGTTCACTGAAGCTTTCTTT.

The chain employs TRBV27 and TRBJ2-1, with 8 bases lining up with TRBD2. In germline, CDR1 is MNHEY, CDR2 SMNVEV (reference sequence). The ends lost 6 bases at V and 5 bases at J; junction bases unmatched: 6. The CDR3 runs 14 residues. CDR3 loop: CASRAGLVHNEQFF. CDR3 coding DNA: TGTGCCAGCAGGGCGGGACTAGTTCACAATGAGCAGTTCTTC.

The V call is TRBV7-9, the J call TRBJ2-7; D is perhaps TRBD2 (5 bases). Germline lookup yields CDR1 SEHNR and CDR2 FQNEAQ (reference sequence). Between the trimmed V and J ends, which lost 0 bases and 3 bases, there was a span of 9 bases. The CDR3 totals 14 residues. The CDR3 DNA follows: TGTGCCAGCAGCTTAGCGCTAGCTAACTACGAGCAGTACTTC. The encoded protein is CASSLALANYEQYF.

V gene TRBV2 combines with J gene TRBJ2-7; perhaps TRBD1 as D (6 bases). This CDR3 contains 14 residues. The germline V and J ends were trimmed by 6 bases and 6 bases, with 18 bases remaining between them. CDR1 and CDR2 from the germline V gene are SNHLY and FYNNEI. The CDR3 nucleotides read TGTGCCAGCAGGTACCGGACAGCCCAACCCGAGCAGTACTTC. It translates to CASRYRTAQPEQYF.

This chain links TRBV6-5 with TRBJ1-4; TRBD1 matches 8 bases. V shed 6 bases, J shed 8 bases, and the junction held 5 bases outside the gene matches. From germline, CDR1 is MNHEY and CDR2 SVGAGI. The CDR3 has 13 residues. The CDR3 loop reads CASSQDRDEKLFF. The CDR3 nucleotides are TGTGCCAGCAGCCAGGACAGGGACGAAAAACTGTTTTTT.

The CDR3 DNA is TGTGCCAGCAGTGAGAGGGGGCGCAGTACCGGGGAGCTGTTTTTT. It is translated as CASSERGRSTGELFF. The chain couples TRBV2 to TRBJ2-2, with 7 bases fitting TRBD1. The germline CDR1 and CDR2 sequences are SNHLY and FYNNEI. This CDR3 has 15 amino acids. Losses at the gene ends were 3 bases for V and 5 bases for J; bases not matched to a gene: 6.

The rearrangement uses TRBV4-2 and TRBJ2-7, with no clear D. This CDR3 is 14 amino acids long. V lost 1 base and J lost 4, with 11 bases in between. Germline lookup yields CDR1 LGHNA and CDR2 YNFKEQ. CDR3 amino acids: CASSQGPSEYEQYF. In DNA form, the CDR3 reads TGTGCCAGCAGCCAAGGGCCCTCGGAGTACGAGCAGTACTTC.

This clone was detected a few times. The chain is built from TRBV27 and TRBJ1-6; 7 positions agree with TRBD1. Germline values: CDR1 MNHEY, CDR2 SMNVEV (reference sequence). Trimming at V came to 6 bases and at J to 7 bases, leaving 9 bases not matched to a gene. This CDR3 spans 15 amino acids. The CDR3 protein is CASSYWDSRNSPLHF. CDR3 nucleotide sequence: TGTGCCAGCAGCTACTGGGACAGCCGGAATTCACCCCTCCACTTT.

V is TRBV19 and J is TRBJ1-1; maybe TRBD1 (5 bases). This CDR3 has 15 amino acids. Germline loops: CDR1 LNHDA, CDR2 SQIVND (reference sequence). The ends were cut back, 3 bases at V and 1 base at J, with 12 bases in the middle. The CDR3 region is CASSMIGGKNTEAFF. CDR3 bases: TGTGCCAGTAGTATGATCGGGGGGAAGAACACTGAAGCTTTCTTT.

This sequence joins TRBV7-2 and TRBJ1-2, with TRBD1 identical over 8 bases. CDR3 length equals 13 residues. CDR1 SGHTA and CDR2 FQGNSA come from the germline V gene. With 1 base clipped from V and 5 bases from J, the junction kept 0 bases outside the gene matches. The CDR3 DNA reads TGTGCCAGCAGCTTAGGACAGGGGTATGGCTACACCTTC. It encodes CASSLGQGYGYTF.